Each of the 6 T cell receptor beta chains below was sequenced from the same sample in a study of T cells in localized non-small cell lung cancer. Libraries were prepared by immunoSEQ multiplex PCR; TCRdb keeps only in-frame clonotypes and omits some of them. The repertoire holds around 33,000 clones, with 92% as singletons. The sequenced sample was peripheral blood, obtained before any cancer treatment. These receptors all come from a female donor at least 60 years old with stage I lung adenocarcinoma.

This chain uses TRBV10-3 with TRBJ2-6; D gene ambiguous. V gave up 3 bases and J gave up 0 bases, with 3 bases separating them. From germline, CDR1 is ENHRY and CDR2 SYGVKD. This CDR3 is built from 14 residues. The chain's CDR3 is CAISENSGANVLTF. The CDR3 region has the DNA TGTGCCATCAGTGAAAACTCTGGGGCCAACGTCCTGACTTTC.

The chain couples TRBV2 to TRBJ1-2; D call uncertain. CDR3 length: 12 residues. Looked up from germline, CDR1 is SNHLY and CDR2 is FYNNEI. Trimming took 3 bases from V and 8 from J, leaving 10 bases between them. In DNA, the CDR3 is TGTGCCAGCAGTGACAGCTCACGGGGCTACACCTTC. Translated: CASSDSSRGYTF.

This rearrangement joins TRBV6-5 to TRBJ1-6; D remains ambiguous. Germline lookup yields CDR1 MNHEY and CDR2 SVGAGI. V gave up 6 bases and J gave up 5 bases, with 14 bases separating them. This CDR3 has 15 residues. CDR3 coding DNA: TGTGCCAGCAGCCGTCGACGGGTCGATAATTCACCCCTCCACTTT. It yields the protein CASSRRRVDNSPLHF.

This chain connects TRBV7-6 to TRBJ1-2, with D hard to call. The germline V gene has CDR1 SGHVS and CDR2 FNYEAQ. This CDR3 has 14 amino acids. Trimming took 5 bases from V and 4 from J, leaving 14 bases between them. CDR3 DNA: TGTGCCAGCAGCCCGCAGGAGGCCATCTATGGCTACACCTTC. This encodes CASSPQEAIYGYTF.

The V and J genes are TRBV2 and TRBJ2-7, with D possibly being TRBD2 (5 bases). V was trimmed by 6 bases and J by 6 bases, leaving 21 bases between them. The germline CDR1 and CDR2 sequences are SNHLY and FYNNEI. This CDR3 comprises 15 residues. The CDR3 loop is CASRPSGRTAGEQYF. For the CDR3, the DNA is TGTGCCAGCAGGCCTTCCGGACGCACGGCGGGCGAGCAGTACTTC.

This chain links TRBV6-5 with TRBJ1-2, with TRBD1 matching 8 bases. Germline V gene data show CDR1 as MNHEY and CDR2 as SVGAGI. The CDR3 sequence is 15 residues long. J was trimmed by 5 bases and V by 2 bases; bases with no gene match: 7. The CDR3 here is CASSYDHRGGYGYTF. The CDR3 nucleotides read TGTGCCAGCAGTTACGATCACAGGGGGGGGTATGGCTACACCTTC.